This T cell receptor (beta chain) originates from a study of shared clonotypes between healthy human individuals. Study in general: Three CD4 naive, three CD4 memory, two CD8 naive and one CD8 memory plate were used per donor.

As concerns this clone: The antigen is undetermined.

The CDR3 is 14 amino acids. The germline V and J ends were trimmed by 3 bases and 4 bases, with 13 bases remaining between them. The germline V gene encodes CDR1 SGDLS and CDR2 YYNGEE. Whole-study findings and limits: A reduction in generation probabilities was seen for non-shared clonotypes relative to those shared by all four donors.

The sorted-subset replicate PCRs were given around 190 ng DNA, which is 31,000 or so T cell genomes. Original processing notes: There were no quality scores in the junction-only immunoSEQ sequences, so filtering differed. Clones were sequenced by immunoSEQ multiplex PCR, and TCRdb holds only the in-frame ones, with some missing. That table gives V, J and clone size, and the DNA gave D and trimming. Of a few million clones listed, about 93% were seen once; the top ten hold around 1.8%. CD8 cells classed as naive were CD45RO-negative and positively selected for CCR7, excluding terminally differentiated effector memory CD45RA+ cells.

The chain joins TRBV9 to TRBJ2-5, with unresolved D. This clonotype was obtained from a man aged 18 to 30 in good health. Some clones in this sample may be carry-over from other donors' samples. The material sequenced was naive CD8+ T cells from PBMCs. DNA of the CDR3: TGTGCCAGCAGCGCCGAACACACCAGAGAGACCCAGTACTTC. Translation: CASSAEHTRETQYF.